This passage covers 20 T cell receptor beta chains from one sample sequenced in a study of blood T cell repertoires in COVID-19. TCRdb's table, derived via immunoSEQ multiplex PCR, lists solely in-frame clones and lacks some. The table has about 230,000 clones, roughly nine tenths seen once. Sample: PBMCs or T cells enriched from blood (not recorded which). All receptors derive from a woman in her twenties or thirties with acute COVID-19.

This chain joins TRBV7-9 and TRBJ1-3; no reliable D call. The CDR3 is made up of 15 amino acids. V was cut by 5 bases and J by 4 bases, with 15 bases left in between. CDR1 is SEHNR and CDR2 is FQNEAQ in the germline V gene (reference sequence). The chain's CDR3 is CASSKRVAGGNTIYF. The CDR3 bases are TGTGCCAGCAGCAAGCGGGTGGCTGGGGGAAACACCATATATTTT.

CDR3 sequence reads: CASSPSLDRKVMGYTF. The CDR3 nucleotides read TGTGCCAGTAGTCCCTCCCTTGACAGAAAAGTGATGGGCTACACCTTC. The chain joins TRBV19 to TRBJ1-2; a weak D match, TRBD1 (5 bases). This CDR3 is 16 amino acids long. Germline CDR1 LNHDA, CDR2 SQIVND (reference sequence). The V end was cut by 5 bases, the J end by 8 bases, with 24 bases between.

The chain joins TRBV4-1 to TRBJ1-5; 9 nucleotides agree with TRBD1. Germline lookup yields CDR1 MGHRA and CDR2 YSYEKL. Unmatched junction bases numbered 7, after V lost 5 bases and J lost 5 bases. The CDR3 runs to 15 residues. CDR3 nucleotides: TGCGCCAGCAGCTTTGACAGGGGGAAAGATCAGCCCCAGCATTTT. It yields the protein CASSFDRGKDQPQHF.

The V and J genes are TRBV12-3 or TRBV12-4 and TRBJ2-7, with D hard to call. Between the trimmed V and J ends, which lost 6 bases and 6 bases, there was a span of 12 bases. This CDR3 contains 12 residues. The CDR3, as DNA: TGTGCCAGCAGAACATGGTCCCCCGAGCAGTACTTC. This codes for CASRTWSPEQYF.

This chain links TRBV3-1 (or the pseudogene TRBV3-2) with TRBJ2-3; 11 nucleotides align to TRBD2. The CDR3 sequence is 16 residues long. V was clipped by 6 bases and J by 0 bases; unmatched bases: 5. Germline V gives CDR1 LGHDT, CDR2 YNNKEL (reference sequence). The CDR3 protein is CASRPRTSGSTDTQYF. The CDR3 DNA sequence: TGTGCCAGCAGACCCCGGACTAGCGGGAGCACAGATACGCAGTATTTT.

This clone was counted a few times. This chain joins TRBV28 and TRBJ2-2, with D hard to call. This CDR3 spans 13 amino acids. Germline CDR1 and CDR2: MDHEN and SYDVKM. Trimming stripped 7 bases from V and 3 bases from J, with 9 bases between. The CDR3 bases are TGTGCCAGCACCCGGTTGGACACCGGGGAGCTGTTTTTT. Translated: CASTRLDTGELFF. The entire variable domain, with the rest obtained from reference TRBV28 and TRBJ2-2, is as follows: DVKVTQSSRYLVKRTGEKVFLECVQDMDHENMFWYRQDPGLGLRLIYFSYDVKMKEKGDIPEGYSVSREKKERFSLILESASTNQTSMYLCASTRLDTGELFFGEGSRLTVL.

The chain is built from TRBV19 and TRBJ2-1; 9 bases match TRBD1. Germline CDR1 LNHDA, CDR2 SQIVND (reference sequence). CDR3 length: 17 amino acids. J was trimmed by 9 bases and V by 5 bases; bases with no gene match: 17. CDR3 nucleotides: TGTGCCAGTAGTCGCAGAGCAACAGGGGGCGTCGGTGGTGAGCAGTTCTTC. Encoded protein: CASSRRATGGVGGEQFF.

The rearrangement links TRBV2 to TRBJ1-1, with D possibly being TRBD1 (6 bases). The germline gives CDR1 SNHLY, CDR2 FYNNEI. The ends were cut back, 6 bases at V and 3 bases at J, with 11 bases in the middle. The CDR3 loop spans 13 amino acids. CDR3 loop: CASSWGQYTEAFF. Here the CDR3 DNA reads TGTGCCAGCAGCTGGGGACAATACACTGAAGCTTTCTTT.

The chain combines TRBV6-5 with TRBJ1-1; D perhaps matches TRBD1 (6 bases). Trimming cost V 4 bases and J 1 base, with 13 bases left between them. CDR3 length: 15 amino acids. Germline CDR1 reads MNHEY; CDR2 reads SVGAGI. The CDR3 here is CASSFTPGQNTEAFF. The CDR3 DNA reads TGTGCCAGCAGTTTCACCCCGGGACAGAACACTGAAGCTTTCTTT.

V and J are TRBV6-6 and TRBJ1-2; tentative D call: TRBD1 (6 bases). The CDR3 spans 12 residues. Trimming stripped 8 bases from V and 7 bases from J, with 14 bases between. Per the germline V gene, CDR1 is MNHNY and CDR2 is SVGAGI (reference sequence). CDR3 residues: CASHPQGFGYTF. Here the CDR3 DNA reads TGTGCCAGCCACCCCCAGGGGTTTGGCTACACCTTC.

The chain joins TRBV14 to TRBJ2-2; possibly TRBD1 for D (6 bases). The V and J ends lost 0 bases and 3 bases respectively, with 20 bases between them. Germline V gene lookup returns CDR1 SGHDN and CDR2 FVKESK. This CDR3 comprises 19 residues. CDR3 nucleotide sequence: TGTGCCAGCAGCCAAGATCTTCCAGGACAGATACTTCACACCGGGGAGCTGTTTTTT. Translated, it gives CASSQDLPGQILHTGELFF.

This chain uses TRBV7-2 with TRBJ1-5; D uncertain. The CDR3 spans 15 residues. V shed 1 base and J shed 3 bases, with 10 bases lying between them. Germline CDR1 and CDR2: SGHTA and FQGNSA. CDR3 in amino acids: CASSLVPGINQPQHF. For the CDR3, the DNA is TGTGCCAGCAGCTTAGTTCCCGGTATCAATCAGCCCCAGCATTTT.

The rearrangement joins TRBV5-1 to TRBJ2-2; 10 bases line up with TRBD2. Germline lookup yields CDR1 SGHRS and CDR2 YFSETQ. The CDR3 totals 17 residues. V lost 2 bases to trimming and J lost 2 bases; unmatched junction nucleotides: 6. Written as DNA, the CDR3 is TGCGCCAGCAGCTTAATAGGACTAGCGGCTAACACCGGGGAGCTGTTTTTT. Amino acids: CASSLIGLAANTGELFF.

The chain employs TRBV30 and TRBJ1-1; D is perhaps TRBD1 (6 bases). CDR1 is GTSNPN, CDR2 SVGIG, per germline (reference sequence). V dropped 1 base and J dropped 1 base, with 7 bases sitting between them. The CDR3 is 13 residues long. Here the CDR3 DNA reads TGTGCCTGGAGTGAGGACAGGAACACTGAAGCTTTCTTT. This translates into CAWSEDRNTEAFF. Filled out from reference TRBV30 and TRBJ1-1, the complete variable domain reads SQTIHQWPATLVQPVGSPLSLECTVEGTSNPNLYWYRQAAGRGLQLLFYSVGIGQISSEVPQNLSASRPQDRQFILSSKKLLLSDSGFYLCAWSEDRNTEAFFGQGTRLTVV.

The chain employs TRBV7-9 and TRBJ2-5; D may be TRBD1 (5 bases). The V gene lost 3 bases and the J gene lost 5 bases, with 16 bases spanning the gap. The CDR3 runs 15 residues. In germline, CDR1 is SEHNR, CDR2 FQNEAQ (reference sequence). CDR3 in amino acids: CASSLGRGLRETQYF. The CDR3 nucleotides are TGTGCCAGCAGCTTGGGAAGGGGCCTGAGGGAGACCCAGTACTTC. Together with reference TRBV7-9 and TRBJ2-5, the CDR3 gives the full variable domain: DTGVSQNPRHKITKRGQNVTFRCDPISEHNRLYWYRQTLGQGPEFLTYFQNEAQLEKSRLLSDRFSAERPKGSFSTLEIQRTEQGDSAMYLCASSLGRGLRETQYFGPGTRLLVL.

The V call is TRBV3-1 (or the pseudogene TRBV3-2), the J call TRBJ1-3; D perhaps matches TRBD1 (6 bases). Germline CDR1 reads LGHDT; CDR2 reads YNNKEL (reference sequence). V dropped 7 bases and J dropped 4 bases, with 20 bases sitting between them. CDR3 length: 16 amino acids. The CDR3 loop reads CASTLFWGQGGNTIYF. The CDR3 DNA follows: TGTGCCAGCACCCTTTTCTGGGGGCAGGGGGGAAACACCATATATTTT.

V gene TRBV6-5 combines with J gene TRBJ2-7; a weak D match, TRBD2 (7 bases). V was pared by 5 bases and J by 3 bases, with 17 bases between. Looked up from germline, CDR1 is MNHEY and CDR2 is SVGAGI. The CDR3 spans 15 residues. CDR3 sequence reads: CASSTSGGPFYEQYF. CDR3 bases: TGTGCCAGCAGTACCTCGGGGGGCCCTTTCTACGAGCAGTACTTC.

The chain uses TRBV18 and TRBJ2-1; 11 bases align to TRBD2. There are 15 residues in the CDR3. The V gene's germline CDR1 is KGHSH and CDR2 LQKENI. The J segment lost 6 bases and the V segment lost 3 bases, leaving 4 bases of the junction unmatched. The CDR3 protein is CASSPSGGAFNEQFF. Written as DNA, the CDR3 is TGTGCCAGCTCACCTAGCGGGGGGGCGTTCAATGAGCAGTTCTTC.

The J gene is TRBJ2-1, the V gene TRBV7-3; D perhaps matches TRBD1 (6 bases). The length of the CDR3 is 15 residues. V lost 3 bases and J lost 0, with 9 bases in between. Looked up from germline, CDR1 is SGHTA and CDR2 is FQGTGA. As DNA, the CDR3 is TGTGCCAGCAGCTTTTCCAGGGGCTCCTACAATGAGCAGTTCTTC. This encodes CASSFSRGSYNEQFF.

This rearrangement joins TRBV30 to TRBJ1-1; the match to TRBD1 covers 9 bases. The CDR3 runs to 15 residues. The germline V gene encodes CDR1 GTSNPN and CDR2 SVGIG (reference sequence). J gave up 3 bases and V 2 bases, and 7 bases lay outside the gene matches. The DNA of the CDR3 is TGTGCCTGGAGTCTCGGGACAGGGATAGACACTGAAGCTTTCTTT. The encoded protein is CAWSLGTGIDTEAFF.